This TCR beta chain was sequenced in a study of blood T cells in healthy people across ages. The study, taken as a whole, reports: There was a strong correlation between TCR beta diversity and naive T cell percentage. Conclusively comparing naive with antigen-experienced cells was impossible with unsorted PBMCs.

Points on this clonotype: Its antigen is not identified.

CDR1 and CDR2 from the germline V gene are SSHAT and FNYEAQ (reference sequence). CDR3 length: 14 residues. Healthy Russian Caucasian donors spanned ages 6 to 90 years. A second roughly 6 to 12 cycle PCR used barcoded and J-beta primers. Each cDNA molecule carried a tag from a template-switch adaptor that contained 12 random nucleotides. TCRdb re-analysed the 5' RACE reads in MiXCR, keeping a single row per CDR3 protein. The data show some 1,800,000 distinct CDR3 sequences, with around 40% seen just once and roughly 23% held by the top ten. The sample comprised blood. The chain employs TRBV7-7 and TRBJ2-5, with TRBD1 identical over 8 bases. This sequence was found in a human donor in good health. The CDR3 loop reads CATGTGGAIETQYF. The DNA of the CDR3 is TGTGCTACCGGGACAGGTGGGGCAATAGAGACCCAGTACTTC.